The 8 T cell receptor beta chains in this list originate from one sample, sequenced in a study of T cell clonality in common variable immunodeficiency. Here immunoSEQ multiplex PCR was the method, and the copy in TCRdb shows in-frame clones only, minus some. The sample has 45,000 to 55,000 clones, none seen only once. Sequencing input: peripheral blood mononuclear cells. These receptors all stem from a person aged 18 to 75 in good health.

This clone was counted at least ten times. The CDR3 is cut off 3 residues early in the read; its end comes from the germline J gene. The genes are TRBV19 and TRBJ2-3; D not resolved. There are 14 residues in the CDR3. Between the trimmed V and J ends, which lost 5 bases and 2 bases, there was a span of 11 bases. The germline V gene encodes CDR1 LNHDA and CDR2 SQIVND (reference sequence). CDR3 residues: CASSFTASTDTQYF. CDR3 DNA (partial): TGTGCCAGTAGTTTCACAGCCTCCACAGATACG.

This clone was detected many times. Read sequence stops 3 residues before the CDR3 end, and the germline J gene provides the missing end. The V and J genes are TRBV12-3 or TRBV12-4 and TRBJ1-5, with 9 bases matching TRBD1. With V trimmed by 3 bases and J by 2 bases, 2 bases remained unmatched. The CDR3 is 15 amino acids. CDR3 DNA, as far as it was read: TGTGCCAGCAGTTTTCGGACAGGGGGCAATCAGCCC. It codes for CASSFRTGGNQP. The whole CDR3 protein is CASSFRTGGNQPQHF.

In this sample, this clone turned up many times. The read ends 3 residues before the CDR3 terminus; that terminus is restored from the germline J gene. This chain links TRBV5-1 with TRBJ1-3, with D possibly TRBD1 on 5 matching bases. The CDR3 runs 17 residues. Germline V gives CDR1 SGHRS, CDR2 YFSETQ. Trimming left V 4 bases short and J 0 bases short, with 17 bases between. The CDR3 is CASSASLRAPSGNTIYF. The covered CDR3 bases are TGCGCCAGCAGCGCCAGTCTCAGGGCTCCCTCTGGAAACACC.

The sample holds many counts of this clone. The read comes to an end 3 residues before the CDR3 does, leaving the germline J gene to fill in the end. The same CDR3 arises from other DNA sequences in this sample as well. This sequence joins TRBV6-2 or TRBV6-3 and TRBJ1-4; D unclear. From germline, CDR1 is MNHEY and CDR2 SVGEGT. V lost 6 bases and J 0 bases, leaving 14 bases between the germline ends. The CDR3 sequence is 16 residues long. Partial CDR3 DNA: TGTGCCAGCAGACCCCGGATTAGCCCAACTAATGAAAAA. Residues: CASRPRISPTNEK. The whole CDR3 region reads CASRPRISPTNEKLFF.

This clone was seen at least ten times. CDR3 amino acids: CASSPQGQNTEAFF. The CDR3 DNA, read in part, is TGTGCCAGCAGCCCTCAGGGGCAGAACACTGAA. The J gene is TRBJ1-1, the V gene TRBV7-7; D perhaps matches TRBD1 (6 bases). The read falls 3 residues short of the CDR3 end, and the missing part is taken from the germline J gene. V was trimmed by 5 bases and J by 1 base, leaving 11 bases between them. This CDR3 has 14 residues. Per germline, CDR1 SSHAT and CDR2 FNYEAQ (reference sequence).

This clone was detected many times. From the germline J gene comes the end of the CDR3, since the read stops 3 residues before it. V is TRBV5-1 and J is TRBJ1-1; 9 bases fit TRBD1. Trimming took 4 bases from V and 3 from J; bases not matched to a gene: 16. CDR1 is SGHRS, CDR2 YFSETQ, per germline. This CDR3 is 18 amino acids long. The covered CDR3 bases are TGCGCCAGCAGCCCCCAACGGGACAGGGTATCCCGTGACACTGAA. This gives the protein CASSPQRDRVSRDTE. The CDR3 reads in full as CASSPQRDRVSRDTEAFF. Using reference TRBV5-1 and TRBJ1-1 for the parts outside the CDR3, the full variable domain is KAGVTQTPRYLIKTRGQQVTLSCSPISGHRSVSWYQQTPGQGLQFLFEYFSETQRNKGNFPGRFSGRQFSNSRSEMNVSTLELGDSALYLCASSPQRDRVSRDTEAFFGQGTRLTVV.

This clone has ten or more counts. Sequencing ends 3 residues short of the CDR3 end; the germline J gene provides the rest. The V call is TRBV6-4, the J call TRBJ2-1, with 9 bases fitting TRBD1. This CDR3 has 14 residues. Germline trimming cut 4 bases from V and 9 bases from J; bases unmatched to any gene: 7. Germline V gene data show CDR1 as MRHNA and CDR2 as SNTAGT. The covered CDR3 bases are TGTGCCAGCAGTGGGGCGGGACAGGGATTTGAG. This sequence encodes CASSGAGQGFE. The whole CDR3 protein is CASSGAGQGFEQFF.

This clone showed up many times. The CDR3 is cut off 3 residues early in the read; its end comes from the germline J gene. The chain has TRBV30 and TRBJ2-1; unclear D gene. CDR1 and CDR2 from the germline V gene are GTSNPN and SVGIG (reference sequence). This CDR3 is built from 13 residues. Deletions cut 3 bases from V and 4 bases from J, with 10 bases between. The CDR3 here is CAWSRAKYNEQFF. The covered CDR3 bases are TGTGCCTGGAGCAGAGCGAAGTACAATGAG.